The rows below give T cell receptor beta chains drawn from one sample of a study of blood T cell repertoires in COVID-19. Data came from immunoSEQ multiplex PCR; TCRdb stores just in-frame clones and leaves some out. This sample has about 120,000 clones; about 80% occur once, and the top ten carry 3% to 4.5%. The sample taken for sequencing was peripheral blood. These receptors were collected from a woman aged 80 or older with acute or convalescent COVID-19. CDR3s include the opening cysteine and the closing phenylalanine or tryptophan. The D gene is left open where the match is weak. Only part of the rows carry a size: once, few, many, or a class if the clone is expanded.

CDR3 DNA: TGTGCCAGCAGCTTAAGGGCGACAGGTATGAACACTGAAGCTTTCTTT; CDR3 protein: CASSLRATGMNTEAFF; CDR3 length: 16; J gene: TRBJ1-1; D gene: .; clone size: .; V gene: TRBV7-2
CDR3 DNA: TGCAGCGTTGGTCTGGCGGGAGGTTCCGATACGCAGTATTTT; CDR3 protein: CSVGLAGGSDTQYF; CDR3 length: 14; J gene: TRBJ2-3; D gene: TRBD2; clone size: .; V gene: TRBV29-1
CDR3 DNA: TGTGCCAGCAGTCGAGGACTAGCGGGAGTACGAGAGACCCAGTACTTC; CDR3 protein: CASSRGLAGVRETQYF; CDR3 length: 16; J gene: TRBJ2-5; D gene: TRBD2; clone size: .; V gene: TRBV3-1/TRBV3-2
CDR3 DNA: TGTGCCAGCAGCCAAGATCCTGGAGGCTCCTACAATGAGCAGTTCTTC; CDR3 protein: CASSQDPGGSYNEQFF; CDR3 length: 16; J gene: TRBJ2-1; D gene: .; clone size: .; V gene: TRBV4-2
CDR3 DNA: TGCGCCAGCAGCCAAGATCTAGCGGGAGGTTGGGAGACCCAGTACTTC; CDR3 protein: CASSQDLAGGWETQYF; CDR3 length: 16; J gene: TRBJ2-5; D gene: TRBD2; clone size: .; V gene: TRBV4-3
CDR3 DNA: TGTGCCAGCAGCTTAGCGGTTGGCGGCTACACCTTC; CDR3 protein: CASSLAVGGYTF; CDR3 length: 12; J gene: TRBJ1-2; D gene: .; clone size: .; V gene: TRBV7-8
CDR3 DNA: TGTGCCAGCAGCCGGACAGGGGAGACTGAAGCTTTCTTT; CDR3 protein: CASSRTGETEAFF; CDR3 length: 13; J gene: TRBJ1-1; D gene: TRBD1; clone size: few; V gene: TRBV3-1/TRBV3-2
CDR3 DNA: TGTGCCAGCAGTGTAGGCGGGGGGGCCCAAGAGACCCAGTACTTC; CDR3 protein: CASSVGGGAQETQYF; CDR3 length: 15; J gene: TRBJ2-5; D gene: TRBD2; clone size: .; V gene: TRBV25-1
CDR3 DNA: TGTGCCAGCAGCTCAGAAGCTTCGGGCCTCCACTTT; CDR3 protein: CASSSEASGLHF; CDR3 length: 12; J gene: TRBJ1-6; D gene: .; clone size: .; V gene: TRBV9
CDR3 DNA: TGTGCCACCAGTGATCCTGGACAGGGAATAAACGGCTACACCTTC; CDR3 protein: CATSDPGQGINGYTF; CDR3 length: 15; J gene: TRBJ1-2; D gene: TRBD1; clone size: .; V gene: TRBV24-1
CDR3 DNA: TGTGCCAGCAGTGCCGAGATCCGCGAAAAACTGTTTTTT; CDR3 protein: CASSAEIREKLFF; CDR3 length: 13; J gene: TRBJ1-4; D gene: .; clone size: .; V gene: TRBV12-3/TRBV12-4
CDR3 DNA: TGTGCCAGCAGTTCCCTGCGGACACCTAGACCGGGCACAGATACGCAGTATTTT; CDR3 protein: CASSSLRTPRPGTDTQYF; CDR3 length: 18; J gene: TRBJ2-3; D gene: .; clone size: few; V gene: TRBV6-2/TRBV6-3
CDR3 DNA: TGTGCCAGCAGGGGAGGGGCGGGGACAGGGTTCGGTGAGCAGTTCTTC; CDR3 protein: CASRGGAGTGFGEQFF; CDR3 length: 16; J gene: TRBJ2-1; D gene: TRBD1; clone size: .; V gene: TRBV27
CDR3 DNA: TGTGCCAGCAGTTCAGGTCCTGGGAAGGACAGGGACAATCGCTACACCTTC; CDR3 protein: CASSSGPGKDRDNRYTF; CDR3 length: 17; J gene: TRBJ1-2; D gene: TRBD1; clone size: .; V gene: TRBV2
CDR3 DNA: TGTGCCAGCAGAACAGGGGGTTATAATAATTCACCCCTCCACTTT; CDR3 protein: CASRTGGYNNSPLHF; CDR3 length: 15; J gene: TRBJ1-6; D gene: TRBD1; clone size: few; V gene: TRBV7-2
CDR3 DNA: TGTGCCAGCAGCTCCCTCAGGGGAACCCAGCATTTT; CDR3 protein: CASSSLRGTQHF; CDR3 length: 12; J gene: TRBJ1-5; D gene: .; clone size: few; V gene: TRBV7-9
CDR3 DNA: TGTGCCAGCATCGCTGGGAAGGGGCTAAATTCGGATACGCAGTATTTT; CDR3 protein: CASIAGKGLNSDTQYF; CDR3 length: 16; J gene: TRBJ2-3; D gene: .; clone size: .; V gene: TRBV5-5
CDR3 DNA: TGTGCCAGCAGTGAATATACCTCGGGGAGGCCCCAGCATTTT; CDR3 protein: CASSEYTSGRPQHF; CDR3 length: 14; J gene: TRBJ1-5; D gene: .; clone size: few; V gene: TRBV25-1
CDR3 DNA: TGTACCAGCAGCTTAGAGCTAGCGGCCCCCTACGAGCAGTACTTC; CDR3 protein: CTSSLELAAPYEQYF; CDR3 length: 15; J gene: TRBJ2-7; D gene: TRBD2; clone size: .; V gene: TRBV11-2
CDR3 DNA: TGTGCCAGCAGCGTAGGGACAGTTACCACCGGGGAGCTGTTTTTT; CDR3 protein: CASSVGTVTTGELFF; CDR3 length: 15; J gene: TRBJ2-2; D gene: .; clone size: .; V gene: TRBV9
CDR3 DNA: TGTGCCAGCAGTCCCCAGATAACGAACACTGAAGCTTTCTTT; CDR3 protein: CASSPQITNTEAFF; CDR3 length: 14; J gene: TRBJ1-1; D gene: .; clone size: .; V gene: TRBV6-2/TRBV6-3
CDR3 DNA: TGTGCCAGCAGCTCTACCCAAGAGACCCAGTACTTC; CDR3 protein: CASSSTQETQYF; CDR3 length: 12; J gene: TRBJ2-5; D gene: .; clone size: .; V gene: TRBV6-6
CDR3 DNA: TGTGCCAGCAGCCAAACGATAGTGGGAGGCGCCAAAAACATTCAGTACTTC; CDR3 protein: CASSQTIVGGAKNIQYF; CDR3 length: 17; J gene: TRBJ2-4; D gene: .; clone size: .; V gene: TRBV3-1/TRBV3-2
CDR3 DNA: TGTGCCAGCAGCCCCCGGTTCGAAACCTACGAGCAGTACTTC; CDR3 protein: CASSPRFETYEQYF; CDR3 length: 14; J gene: TRBJ2-7; D gene: .; clone size: .; V gene: TRBV9